The 21 T cell receptor beta chains listed next were all sequenced from one sample in a study of blood T cells in healthy people across ages (dated by TCRdb to about 2015). The library relied on 5' RACE. Sequencing relied on an Illumina HiSeq 2500. A second PCR of roughly 6 to 12 cycles was run with a J-beta primer mix and a sample-barcoded 5' primer. The raw public data were reprocessed by TCRdb itself: fastp quality trimming at Q25, MiXCR clonotype calling, in-frame beta chains only. All rows with the same CDR3 protein become a single entry with the most common DNA and genes. The sample table contains 580,000 or so distinct CDR3 sequences; only one count was recorded for about 45% of them. The leading ten clones occupy about 26% of the sample. The sequencing input was blood. The origin of the receptors is a man older than 75 in good health.

There are a few counts of this clonotype. One end of the junction varies from germline; a read error may be responsible. The chain combines TRBV20-1 with TRBJ2-5; 10 nucleotides align to TRBD2. Germline CDR1 DFQATT, CDR2 SNEGSKA (reference sequence). This CDR3 has 17 amino acids. In DNA form, the CDR3 reads TGCAGTGCCAGAGATGGGATAGCGGGAGGCCTCCAAGAGACCCAGTACTTC. Translating it yields CSARDGIAGGLQETQYF.

The chain carries TRBV9 and TRBJ2-1, with a tentative D call TRBD2 (6 bases). Germline CDR1 reads SGDLS; CDR2 reads YYNGEE. V lost 0 bases to trimming and J lost 7 bases, with 14 bases between them. The CDR3 extends over 15 amino acids. The CDR3 loop reads CASSVAGLRGNEQFF. The CDR3 nucleotides read TGTGCCAGCAGCGTAGCGGGACTCCGGGGGAATGAGCAGTTCTTC. The entire variable domain, with the rest obtained from reference TRBV9 and TRBJ2-1, is as follows: DSGVTQTPKHLITATGQRVTLRCSPRSGDLSVYWYQQSLDQGLQFLIQYYNGEERAKGNILERFSAQQFPDLHSELNLSSLELGDSALYFCASSVAGLRGNEQFFGPGTRLTVL.

J is TRBJ2-5 and V is TRBV12-3 or TRBV12-4, with 8 positions matching TRBD1. Germline trimming cut 2 bases from V and 4 bases from J; bases unmatched to any gene: 6. This CDR3 spans 15 amino acids. The CDR3 spells CASSLSGQVTETQYF. The CDR3 bases are TGTGCCAGCAGTTTATCGGGACAGGTCACAGAGACCCAGTACTTC.

This chain joins TRBV20-1 and TRBJ1-5; possible D gene TRBD1, 5 bases. Germline values: CDR1 DFQATT, CDR2 SNEGSKA (reference sequence). The CDR3 has 13 amino acids. Trimming took 0 bases from V and 6 from J, leaving 9 bases between them. CDR3 amino acids: CSAREGERQPQHF. CDR3 in DNA: TGCAGTGCTAGAGAAGGGGAGCGTCAGCCCCAGCATTTT.

In this sample, this clonotype turned up many times. V usage is TRBV24-1 and J usage is TRBJ2-3, with 7 bases aligning to TRBD2. V lost 3 bases and J lost 5; bases outside the gene matches: 1. CDR3 size: 13 residues. Germline V gives CDR1 KGHDR, CDR2 SFDVKD. The CDR3 nucleotides read TGTGCCACCAGTGATATAGCGGGAGATACGCAGTATTTT. Translating gives CATSDIAGDTQYF.

V and J are TRBV7-2 and TRBJ2-7, with 7 bases fitting TRBD1. The ends lost 4 bases at V and 0 bases at J; junction bases unmatched: 6. This CDR3 comprises 15 residues. Germline values: CDR1 SGHTA, CDR2 FQGNSA. The CDR3 sequence is CASSSQQGSSYEQYF. CDR3 coding DNA: TGTGCCAGCAGCTCTCAACAGGGGAGCTCCTACGAGCAGTACTTC.

This clonotype was seen a handful of times. V is TRBV28 and J is TRBJ1-2; D gene unclear. Germline CDR1 and CDR2: MDHEN and SYDVKM. The CDR3 loop spans 13 amino acids. V shed 5 bases and J shed 1 base, with 8 bases lying between them. The CDR3 nucleotides read TGTGCCAGCAGTGTAAGGAGTAACTATGGCTACACCTTC. This encodes CASSVRSNYGYTF.

The chain couples TRBV20-1 to TRBJ2-5; D may be TRBD2 (6 bases). Trimming pared 3 bases from V and 11 bases from J, leaving 31 bases between. This CDR3 has 17 residues. Germline CDR1 reads DFQATT; CDR2 reads SNEGSKA (reference sequence). CDR3 DNA sequence: TGCAGTGCTAGGTCCTTGGAGGGTAGCGGAACTTACAATGAGCAGTACTTC. It yields the protein CSARSLEGSGTYNEQYF.

V is TRBV5-1 and J is TRBJ2-3, with D maybe TRBD1 (6 bases). Germline loops: CDR1 SGHRS, CDR2 YFSETQ. With 2 bases removed from V and 0 bases from J, the gap between germline ends came to 13 bases. The CDR3 totals 16 residues. CDR3 sequence: CASSFRPGVSTDTQYF. CDR3 in DNA: TGCGCCAGCAGCTTCCGACCAGGGGTTAGCACAGATACGCAGTATTTT.

The chain has TRBV4-3 and TRBJ1-1; weak D call: TRBD1 (5 bases). Deletions cut 0 bases from V and 4 bases from J, with 12 bases between. CDR1 LGHNA and CDR2 YSLEER come from the germline V gene. This CDR3 has 15 residues. CDR3 amino acids: CASSQDRDVGTEAFF. CDR3 nucleotide sequence: TGCGCCAGCAGCCAAGATAGGGACGTCGGCACTGAAGCTTTCTTT.

This clonotype was seen many times. The chain links TRBV6-5 to TRBJ2-3; TRBD1 or TRBD2 may be the D gene (5 bases each). The CDR3 consists of 17 residues. The germline V gene has CDR1 MNHEY and CDR2 SVGAGI. V was clipped by 7 bases and J by 1 base, with 21 bases between them. This CDR3 reads CASILLGRKAGTDTQYF. The CDR3 DNA is TGTGCCAGCATTTTACTGGGACGAAAAGCGGGCACAGATACGCAGTATTTT.

DNA for the CDR3: TGCAGTGCGAGGGGACTAGCGGGAGCCCGCACAGATACGCAGTATTTT. Protein product: CSARGLAGARTDTQYF. The chain joins TRBV20-1 to TRBJ2-3; 14 bases are a match to TRBD2. Trimming at V came to 6 bases and at J to 1 base, leaving 6 bases not matched to a gene. CDR3 size: 16 residues. The germline V gene encodes CDR1 DFQATT and CDR2 SNEGSKA (reference sequence).

This clonotype was observed many times. The genes are TRBV20-1 and TRBJ1-2, with a possible D match to TRBD1 (6 bases). Germline lookup yields CDR1 DFQATT and CDR2 SNEGSKA (reference sequence). V shed 6 bases and J shed 3 bases, with 11 bases lying between them. This CDR3 spans 12 amino acids. The CDR3 nucleotides are TGCAGTGCCAGGGGTTTGGACTATGGCTACACCTTC. Its translation: CSARGLDYGYTF.

The gene calls are TRBV18 and TRBJ2-7; 7 bases match TRBD2. The CDR3 runs to 14 residues. V lost 6 bases, J lost 2 bases, and 7 bases stayed unmatched. Germline CDR1 reads KGHSH; CDR2 reads LQKENI. The CDR3 protein is CASSPPAGTYEQYF. CDR3 DNA sequence: TGTGCCAGCTCCCCGCCAGCGGGAACCTACGAGCAGTACTTC.

The chain recombines TRBV10-3 with TRBJ1-4; D gene ambiguous. This CDR3 comprises 15 residues. V lost 4 bases to trimming and J lost 0 bases, with 9 bases between them. From germline, CDR1 is ENHRY and CDR2 SYGVKD. The CDR3 coding sequence is TGTGCCATCAGTGCGGAGCCGGCAACTAATGAAAAACTGTTTTTT. This encodes CAISAEPATNEKLFF.

The V call is TRBV24-1, the J call TRBJ2-3; D ambiguous. V was pared by 3 bases and J by 4 bases, with 13 bases between. This CDR3 region has 15 residues. Germline lookup yields CDR1 KGHDR and CDR2 SFDVKD. In DNA, the CDR3 is TGTGCCACCAGTGATCCCGGGCTTTCCCCAGATACGCAGTATTTT. This encodes CATSDPGLSPDTQYF.

In this sample, this clonotype turned up a few times. The chain combines TRBV20-1 with TRBJ1-6; no clear D. The CDR3 extends over 19 amino acids. V was cut by 3 bases and J by 0 bases, with 21 bases left in between. Germline V gene data show CDR1 as DFQATT and CDR2 as SNEGSKA (reference sequence). The CDR3, as DNA: TGCAGTGCTAGGTGGGCGGCACAGAAACTGAGCTCCTATAATTCACCCCTCCACTTT. This sequence encodes CSARWAAQKLSSYNSPLHF.

Only a few counts were recorded for this clonotype. V usage is TRBV12-3 or TRBV12-4 and J usage is TRBJ1-6, with TRBD1 matching over 7 bases. This CDR3 contains 20 residues. The J segment lost 9 bases and the V segment lost 6 bases, leaving 26 bases of the junction unmatched. CDR3 coding DNA: TGTGCCAGCAGCCCCCCCGCAGGGGGAGGTACCATCATTCCGGGTTCACCCCTCCACTTT. This gives the protein CASSPPAGGGTIIPGSPLHF.

The chain links TRBV20-1 to TRBJ2-3; D assignment may be TRBD1 or TRBD2 (5 bases each). The CDR3 runs 13 residues. The germline V gene encodes CDR1 DFQATT and CDR2 SNEGSKA (reference sequence). Trimming removed 4 bases from V and 11 bases from J, with 19 bases in between. The CDR3 bases are TGCAGTGCTATCAGGTCGGGACGGCCTATGCAGTATTTT. This gives the protein CSAIRSGRPMQYF.

This clonotype was counted only a few times. V and J are TRBV9 and TRBJ2-1, with 11 bases fitting TRBD2. After removal of 2 bases from V and 0 bases from J, the junction contained 1 base not matched to a gene. This CDR3 has 16 amino acids. Per the germline V gene, CDR1 is SGDLS and CDR2 is YYNGEE. The CDR3 DNA is TGTGCCAGCAGCGTGACTAGCGGGAACTCCTACAATGAGCAGTTCTTC. Translated: CASSVTSGNSYNEQFF.

A few counts support this clonotype. The chain has TRBV5-5 and TRBJ1-2; D is unclear. This CDR3 has 15 residues. CDR1 and CDR2 (germline): SGHKS, YYEKEE (reference sequence). Between the trimmed V and J ends, which lost 0 bases and 2 bases, there was a span of 11 bases. The CDR3 DNA sequence: TGTGCCAGCAGCTTGGTAAGGGAACGGAACTATGGCTACACCTTC. This translates into CASSLVRERNYGYTF.